These 24 T cell receptor beta chains came from one sample sequenced in a study of cytomegalovirus exposure and HLA in healthy donors. The repertoire was sequenced with immunoSEQ multiplex PCR; TCRdb's copy has only in-frame clones and lacks some. The table includes about 120,000 clones, about 87% detected once. Material for sequencing was PBMCs. The receptors stem from a woman aged 18-29 years in good health and CMV-seronegative.

The V and J genes are TRBV2 and TRBJ2-1, with a possible D match to TRBD2 (5 bases). The germline V gene encodes CDR1 SNHLY and CDR2 FYNNEI. V was shortened by 7 bases and J by 2 bases, with 12 bases between the two germline ends. This CDR3 spans 14 amino acids. The CDR3 loop reads CASTEGRTYNEQFF. The CDR3 coding sequence is TGTGCCAGCACCGAGGGCCGCACCTACAATGAGCAGTTCTTC.

This chain uses TRBV9 with TRBJ1-2; the D gene is possibly TRBD1 (5 bases). This CDR3 contains 15 residues. The V end lost 0 bases, the J end lost 1 base, and 10 bases lay between the germline ends. In germline, CDR1 is SGDLS, CDR2 YYNGEE. The CDR3 DNA follows: TGTGCCAGCAGCGTAGGCCCCCAGGGTAACTATGGCTACACCTTC. Encoded protein: CASSVGPQGNYGYTF.

The V call is TRBV4-1, the J call TRBJ2-1; TRBD1 aligns across 9 bases. The CDR3 is 17 residues long. Looked up from germline, CDR1 is MGHRA and CDR2 is YSYEKL. J gave up 3 bases and V 2 bases, and 8 bases lay outside the gene matches. The CDR3 is CASSQPTGQGHYNEQFF. The CDR3 bases are TGCGCCAGCAGCCAACCGACGGGACAGGGTCACTACAATGAGCAGTTCTTC.

V usage is TRBV6-5 and J usage is TRBJ1-3; 9 bases match TRBD1. The germline V gene has CDR1 MNHEY and CDR2 SVGAGI. The CDR3 is 16 residues long. J gave up 3 bases and V 0 bases, and 3 bases lay outside the gene matches. CDR3 sequence reads: CASSYSTGGDGNTIYF. CDR3 sequence (DNA): TGTGCCAGCAGTTACTCGACAGGGGGAGATGGAAACACCATATATTTT.

The rearrangement joins TRBV25-1 to TRBJ2-7; 9 positions match TRBD1. The CDR3 consists of 13 residues. J was trimmed by 3 bases and V by 10 bases; bases with no gene match: 7. Per the germline V gene, CDR1 is MGHDK and CDR2 is SYGVNS. DNA of the CDR3: TGTGCCACTGGGACAGGGTCCATCTACGAGCAGTACTTC. Its protein is CATGTGSIYEQYF.

The genes are TRBV30 and TRBJ1-2; maybe TRBD1 (5 bases). Germline CDR1 is GTSNPN and CDR2 is SVGIG (reference sequence). CDR3 size: 15 residues. Trimming removed 4 bases from V and 0 bases from J, with 15 bases in between. Written as DNA, the CDR3 is TGTGCCTGGACGTTCAGGGATCTGGCTAACTATGGCTACACCTTC. This encodes CAWTFRDLANYGYTF.

The chain carries TRBV30 and TRBJ2-1, with TRBD2 matching over 9 bases. The length of the CDR3 is 19 residues. V trimming: 5 bases; J trimming: 0 bases; junction bases outside the gene matches: 17. Germline values: CDR1 GTSNPN, CDR2 SVGIG (reference sequence). The CDR3 bases are TGTGCCTGGGACCGGCGGGTACTAGCGGGCCTAAGCTCCTACAATGAGCAGTTCTTC. As protein: CAWDRRVLAGLSSYNEQFF.

CDR3: CASSALIIASSTDTQYF. CDR3 in DNA: TGTGCCAGCAGTGCCCTAATTATTGCGTCTAGCACAGATACGCAGTATTTT. This sequence joins TRBV25-1 and TRBJ2-3, with no clear D. Trimming stripped 4 bases from V and 0 bases from J, with 17 bases between. There are 17 residues in the CDR3. Germline CDR1 and CDR2: MGHDK and SYGVNS.

The chain joins TRBV7-7 to TRBJ2-5; 10 bases line up with TRBD1. V gave up 5 bases and J gave up 4 bases; unmatched junction bases: 16. CDR1 is SSHAT, CDR2 FNYEAQ, per germline (reference sequence). This CDR3 contains 18 residues. CDR3 protein: CASSGNPGTGAPGETQYF. In DNA form, the CDR3 reads TGTGCCAGCAGCGGAAACCCCGGGACAGGGGCCCCTGGAGAGACCCAGTACTTC.

The CDR3 nucleotides are TGTGCCAGCAGCCCAAGGACAGGGGGCGCTGGGGCCAACGTCCTGACTTTC. This gives the protein CASSPRTGGAGANVLTF. This chain uses TRBV5-4 with TRBJ2-6; 11 bases match TRBD1. CDR3 size: 17 residues. CDR1 is SGHNT and CDR2 is YYREEE in the germline V gene (reference sequence). Trimming at V came to 4 bases and at J to 2 bases, leaving 5 bases not matched to a gene.

The J gene is TRBJ1-1, the V gene TRBV30, with TRBD1 matching over 12 bases. CDR3 length: 18 amino acids. In germline, CDR1 is GTSNPN, CDR2 SVGIG (reference sequence). V lost 2 bases and J lost 4; bases outside the gene matches: 14. CDR3 protein: CAWSTPGTGGQRSTEAFF. DNA of the CDR3: TGTGCCTGGAGTACCCCTGGGACAGGGGGCCAACGGAGCACTGAAGCTTTCTTT.

The CDR3 here is CASSLGGGGLNSYEQYF. CDR3 bases: TGTGCCAGCAGCTTAGGGGGAGGGGGGTTAAACTCCTACGAGCAGTACTTC. The V gene is TRBV11-2, the J gene TRBJ2-7, with D possibly matching TRBD2 (7 bases). This CDR3 has 17 residues. CDR1 SGHAT and CDR2 FQNNGV come from the germline V gene. Trimming removed 1 base at V and 0 bases at J, with 16 bases between.

This chain joins TRBV28 and TRBJ2-7; 7 bases line up with TRBD1. The CDR3 extends over 14 amino acids. With 1 base clipped from V and 4 bases from J, the junction kept 4 bases outside the gene matches. The germline V gene has CDR1 MDHEN and CDR2 SYDVKM. The CDR3 nucleotides read TGTGCCAGCAGTTTATCCATGACAGGGTACGAGCAGTACTTC. Protein sequence: CASSLSMTGYEQYF.

The table lists this clone with a count of one. The CDR3 here is CASSRAGALLGYEQYF. The DNA for the CDR3 is TGTGCCAGCAGTCGAGCGGGAGCCCTCCTTGGCTACGAGCAGTACTTC. The V gene is TRBV14, the J gene TRBJ2-7, with TRBD2 matching 8 bases. The CDR3 sequence is 16 residues long. Per germline, CDR1 SGHDN and CDR2 FVKESK. The V and J ends lost 6 bases and 3 bases, in that order; junction bases with no gene match: 13.

This clone has just one count. J is TRBJ2-7 and V is TRBV18; D remains unclear. V dropped 5 bases and J dropped 2 bases, with 4 bases sitting between them. Germline-derived CDR1 and CDR2 are KGHSH and LQKENI. The CDR3 has 11 residues. Here the CDR3 reads CASSTTYEQYF. The CDR3 nucleotides are TGTGCCAGCTCAACTACCTACGAGCAGTACTTC. Combining the CDR3 with reference TRBV18 and TRBJ2-7 gives the whole variable domain NAGVMQNPRHLVRRRGQEARLRCSPMKGHSHVYWYRQLPEEGLKFMVYLQKENIIDESGMPKERFSAEFPKEGPSILRIQQVVRGDSAAYFCASSTTYEQYFGPGTRLTVT.

The V gene is TRBV2, the J gene TRBJ1-4, with a tentative D call TRBD1 (6 bases). The CDR3 loop spans 18 amino acids. From germline, CDR1 is SNHLY and CDR2 FYNNEI. V shed 8 bases and J shed 8 bases, with 30 bases lying between them. CDR3 coding DNA: TGTGCCAGCCGAACGATACTAAGAAACAGGGAACGAGACGAAAAACTGTTTTTT. Translating gives CASRTILRNRERDEKLFF.

The chain joins TRBV5-1 to TRBJ2-2; 10 bases are shared with TRBD2. CDR1 is SGHRS and CDR2 is YFSETQ in the germline V gene. With 4 bases clipped from V and 4 bases from J, the junction kept 4 bases outside the gene matches. This CDR3 is built from 15 residues. This CDR3 reads CASSLASGGTGELFF. DNA for the CDR3: TGCGCCAGCAGCCTAGCTAGCGGGGGCACCGGGGAGCTGTTTTTT.

The chain joins TRBV5-6 to TRBJ2-5, with TRBD1 matching 11 bases. The V gene's germline CDR1 is SGHDT and CDR2 YYEEEE. The CDR3 is 16 residues long. V shed 3 bases, J shed 4 bases, and the junction held 8 bases outside the gene matches. The CDR3 region is CASSSAGTGGAETQYF. For the CDR3, the DNA is TGTGCCAGCAGCTCAGCCGGGACAGGGGGTGCAGAGACCCAGTACTTC.

The chain couples TRBV25-1 to TRBJ2-6; tentative D call: TRBD2 (5 bases). The length of the CDR3 is 14 residues. Trimming took off 6 bases at V and 0 bases at J, with 6 bases between the two ends. Germline CDR1 MGHDK, CDR2 SYGVNS. In DNA, the CDR3 is TGTGCCAGCAGAGGGAGCTCTGGGGCCAACGTCCTGACTTTC. Protein product: CASRGSSGANVLTF. The entire variable domain, with the rest obtained from reference TRBV25-1 and TRBJ2-6, is as follows: EADIYQTPRYLVIGTGKKITLECSQTMGHDKMYWYQQDPGMELHLIHYSYGVNSTEKGDLSSESTVSRIRTEHFPLTLESARPSHTSQYLCASRGSSGANVLTFGAGSRLTVL.

V and J are TRBV15 and TRBJ2-1; 7 positions match TRBD2. This CDR3 region has 15 residues. Per the germline V gene, CDR1 is LNHNV and CDR2 is YYDKDF (reference sequence). Trimming took 1 base from V and 7 from J; bases not matched to a gene: 7. The CDR3 sequence: CATSRVGLPLNEQFF. CDR3 DNA sequence: TGTGCCACCAGCAGAGTGGGACTACCCCTGAATGAGCAGTTCTTC.

The chain uses TRBV9 and TRBJ2-6, with a weak D call TRBD2 (7 bases). CDR1 and CDR2 from the germline V gene are SGDLS and YYNGEE. Between the trimmed V and J ends, which lost 3 bases and 2 bases, there was a span of 18 bases. The CDR3 extends over 18 amino acids. The CDR3 DNA is TGTGCCAGCAGCGCCCGAAGGGGGGGCGGAGCTGGGGCCAACGTCCTGACTTTC. Translated, it gives CASSARRGGGAGANVLTF.

The chain recombines TRBV2 with TRBJ1-4; D might be TRBD1 (6 bases). CDR1 and CDR2 from the germline V gene are SNHLY and FYNNEI. This CDR3 region has 15 residues. Trimming removed 3 bases at V and 4 bases at J, with 12 bases between. Here the CDR3 reads CASSEGGLGNEKLFF. CDR3 nucleotides: TGTGCCAGCAGTGAGGGGGGGCTCGGTAATGAAAAACTGTTTTTT.

The chain is built from TRBV5-6 and TRBJ2-7, with 9 bases aligning to TRBD2. V shed 3 bases and J 1 base; nucleotides not matched to a gene: 8. The CDR3 is 16 residues long. CDR1 and CDR2 (germline): SGHDT, YYEEEE. CDR3 coding DNA: TGTGCCAGCAGCTCGTTCAGCGGGGGGAATTCCTACGAGCAGTACTTC. Translated: CASSSFSGGNSYEQYF. Complete variable domain (other parts from reference TRBV5-6 and TRBJ2-7): DAGVTQSPTHLIKTRGQQVTLRCSPKSGHDTVSWYQQALGQGPQFIFQYYEEEERQRGNFPDRFSGHQFPNYSSELNVNALLLGDSALYLCASSSFSGGNSYEQYFGPGTRLTVT.

This clone was recorded only once. The chain employs TRBV28 and TRBJ2-7; 7 positions match TRBD1. CDR1 and CDR2 (germline): MDHEN, SYDVKM. There are 13 residues in the CDR3. V was pared by 6 bases and J by 2 bases, with 4 bases of the junction left unmatched. In DNA, the CDR3 is TGTGCCAGCAGGACGACAGGGCCCTACGAGCAGTACTTC. Translated, it gives CASRTTGPYEQYF.